This T cell receptor (beta chain) was retrieved from a study of T cell responses to AZD1222 COVID-19 vaccine. Study-level results: The study found vaccine-associated CD4 TCRs spanning spike, dominant at 160-218 and 743-854. Only 5 or 6 people who got AZD1222 tested seropositive at baseline. There were repertoire samples only from the period after the peak T cell response.

With 1 base removed from V and 1 base from J, the gap between germline ends came to 7 bases. Germline V gene data show CDR1 as MGHRA and CDR2 as YSYEKL. There are 14 residues in the CDR3. Second-dose groups at about 4 or about 12 weeks were pooled. Profiled with immunoSEQ multiplex PCR; TCRdb holds only in-frame clones, not every one. The repertoire has some 110,000 clones, around 84% of them found once; the top ten carry roughly a sixth. In regard to this clone: Antigen: not known.

This TCR came from an adult who received the AZD1222 COVID-19 vaccine. J is TRBJ1-2 and V is TRBV4-1; D call uncertain. This material consisted of peripheral blood, taken 28 days after the second AZD1222 dose. Written as DNA, the CDR3 is TGCGCCAGCAGCCAAGGCCGGATTAACTATGGCTACACCTTC. Translated, it gives CASSQGRINYGYTF.